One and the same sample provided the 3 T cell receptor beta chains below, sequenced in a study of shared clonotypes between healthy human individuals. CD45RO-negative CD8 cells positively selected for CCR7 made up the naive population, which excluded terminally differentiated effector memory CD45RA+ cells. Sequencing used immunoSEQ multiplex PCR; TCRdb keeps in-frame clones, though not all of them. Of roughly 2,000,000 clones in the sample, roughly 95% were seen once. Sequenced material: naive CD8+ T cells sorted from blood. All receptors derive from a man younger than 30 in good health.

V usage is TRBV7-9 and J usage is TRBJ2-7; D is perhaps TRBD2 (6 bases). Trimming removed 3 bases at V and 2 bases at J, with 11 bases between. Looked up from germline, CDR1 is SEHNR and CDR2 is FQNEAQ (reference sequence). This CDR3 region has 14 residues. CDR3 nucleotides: TGTGCCAGCAGCTTTGGGGAGGACCCCTACGAGCAGTACTTC. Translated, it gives CASSFGEDPYEQYF.

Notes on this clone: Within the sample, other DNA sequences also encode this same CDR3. The CDR3 loop is CASSKGNQPQHF. In DNA, the CDR3 is TGTGCCAGCAGCAAGGGAAATCAGCCCCAGCATTTT. The gene calls are TRBV7-9 and TRBJ1-5; D not resolved. CDR3 length: 12 amino acids. The V gene lost 5 bases and the J gene lost 4 bases, with 6 bases spanning the gap. Germline values: CDR1 SEHNR, CDR2 FQNEAQ (reference sequence).

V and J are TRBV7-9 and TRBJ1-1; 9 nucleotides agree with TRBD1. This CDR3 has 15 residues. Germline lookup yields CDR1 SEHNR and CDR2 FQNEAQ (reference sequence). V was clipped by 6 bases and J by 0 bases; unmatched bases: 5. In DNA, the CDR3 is TGTGCCAGCAGGCCGACAGGGGGGATGAACACTGAAGCTTTCTTT. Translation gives CASRPTGGMNTEAFF.